This TCR beta chain comes out of a study of early stage breast cancer tumors. The overall study: About 70% of the 16 invasive tumors were ER+, PR+ and HER2-. Study observations and caveats: Compared with adjacent normal breast tissue, tumors showed roughly 2.4-fold greater T cell density and higher clonality.

Details on this clone: Its antigen remains unknown.

Profiling relied on immunoSEQ multiplex PCR, and the TCRdb table lists in-frame clones only, not all of them. The data show roughly 13,000 clones, about four fifths seen once. Specimen: normal breast tissue next to the tumor. The receptor comes from a person aged 45 to 59 with breast cancer.

The CDR3 DNA reads TGTGCCAGCAGCAAAGGAGGGGGTGGCAGGTCCCACTACGGCTACACCTTC. Translated, it gives CASSKGGGGRSHYGYTF. This chain joins TRBV21-1 and TRBJ1-2; TRBD1 is taken as the D call from the table, unchecked against the DNA. TRBV21-1 is given as a pseudogene. The CDR3 loop spans 17 amino acids.